This TCR beta chain comes out of a study of blood T cell repertoires in COVID-19. CDR3 length equals 14 residues. V was shortened by 5 bases and J by 9 bases, with 14 bases between the two germline ends. Germline V gives CDR1 SEHNR, CDR2 FQNEAQ (reference sequence). Assay used: immunoSEQ multiplex PCR; TCRdb lists only in-frame clones, some missing. The data contain more than 75,000 clones, roughly 82% of them singletons. The chain carries TRBV7-9 and TRBJ1-6; unclear D gene. Sequencing was done on a sample of peripheral blood. This receptor was taken from a man in his sixties with acute or convalescent COVID-19. CDR3: CASSLSSDGSPLHF. CDR3 nucleotide sequence: TGTGCCAGCAGCCTATCAAGCGACGGTTCACCCCTCCACTTT.